The T cell receptor (beta chain) under discussion was sequenced for a study of blood T cell repertoires in COVID-19. Germline CDR1 is MDHEN and CDR2 is SYDVKM. Unmatched junction bases numbered 10, after V lost 5 bases and J lost 3 bases. This CDR3 has 16 residues. TCRdb's table, derived via immunoSEQ multiplex PCR, lists solely in-frame clones and lacks some. Among under 300,000 clones listed, about four fifths were seen once. The chain recombines TRBV28 with TRBJ1-1, with 9 positions matching TRBD1. Sequencing was done on a sample of peripheral blood. The receptor was isolated from a human donor with COVID-19, enrolled during active disease. The donor label of this sample is uncertain. The CDR3 spells CASSTPGQGRYTEAFF. As DNA, the CDR3 is TGTGCCAGCAGTACCCCGGGACAGGGAAGGTACACTGAAGCTTTCTTT.